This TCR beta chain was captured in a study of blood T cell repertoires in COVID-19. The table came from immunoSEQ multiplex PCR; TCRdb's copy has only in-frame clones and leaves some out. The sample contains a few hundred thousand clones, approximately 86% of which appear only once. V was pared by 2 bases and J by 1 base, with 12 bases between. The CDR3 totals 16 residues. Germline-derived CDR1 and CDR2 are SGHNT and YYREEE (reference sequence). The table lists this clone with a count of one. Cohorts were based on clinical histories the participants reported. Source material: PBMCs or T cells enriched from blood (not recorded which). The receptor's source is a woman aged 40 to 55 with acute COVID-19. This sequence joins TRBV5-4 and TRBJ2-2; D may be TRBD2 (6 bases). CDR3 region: CASSLGGTLNTGELFF. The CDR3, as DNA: TGTGCCAGCAGCTTAGGCGGGACTCTGAACACCGGGGAGCTGTTTTTT.